A single sample is the source of the 5 T cell receptor beta chains below, sequenced in a study of cytomegalovirus exposure and HLA in healthy donors. It was with 60 Vbeta and 13 Jbeta primers that the PCR ran. Sequencing was performed with immunoSEQ multiplex PCR; in TCRdb, only in-frame clones are kept and a portion is missing. The sample consists of over 150,000 clones, over 60% of them appearing once. The material sequenced was PBMCs. The receptors were gathered from a man aged 25 to 40 in good health and CMV-seropositive.

This clone appeared once. The chain recombines TRBV11-2 with TRBJ2-5; unclear D gene. The J call could be wrong; TRBJ2-7 is a better fit for the DNA end. From germline, CDR1 is SGHAT and CDR2 FQNNGV. This CDR3 is built from 12 residues. For the CDR3, the DNA is TGTGCCAGCAGCTTAGCGTCCTACGAGCAGTACTTC. This gives the protein CASSLASYEQYF.

This clone was seen more than once but under ten times. This chain links TRBV7-2 with TRBJ1-1; 7 positions match TRBD1. The ends lost 1 base at V and 3 bases at J; junction bases unmatched: 8. Germline V gene sequence: CDR1 SGHTA, CDR2 FQGNSA. This CDR3 region has 16 residues. This CDR3 reads CASSLDIGQAHTEAFF. The CDR3 DNA is TGTGCCAGCAGCTTAGACATTGGACAGGCCCACACTGAAGCTTTCTTT. The whole variable domain, filled in from reference TRBV7-2 and TRBJ1-1, reads GAGVSQSPSNKVTEKGKDVELRCDPISGHTALYWYRQSLGQGLEFLIYFQGNSAPDKSGLPSDRFSAERTGGSVSTLTIQRTQQEDSAVYLCASSLDIGQAHTEAFFGQGTRLTVV.

This clone appeared a few times. The rearrangement links TRBV6-4 to TRBJ1-5; 7 nucleotides line up with TRBD1. The CDR3 extends over 19 amino acids. Germline V gene sequence: CDR1 MRHNA, CDR2 SNTAGT. J gave up 4 bases and V 4 bases, and 19 bases lay outside the gene matches. This chain's CDR3 is CASSVRDRDSPNPNQPQHF. The CDR3 nucleotides are TGTGCCAGCAGTGTTAGAGACCGGGACAGCCCAAACCCTAATCAGCCCCAGCATTTT.

V is TRBV5-1 and J is TRBJ2-7; TRBD2 matches 8 bases. Per the germline V gene, CDR1 is SGHRS and CDR2 is YFSETQ. The V gene end was trimmed by 7 bases and the J gene end by 2 bases; junction bases not matched to a gene: 5. The CDR3 sequence is 13 residues long. For the CDR3, the DNA is TGCGCCAGCGGCGCAGCGGGGGCCTACGAGCAGTACTTC. It encodes CASGAAGAYEQYF.

This sequence joins TRBV9 and TRBJ2-7, with 8 bases lining up with TRBD2. V gave up 3 bases and J gave up 0 bases; unmatched junction bases: 5. The CDR3 length is 15 residues. Germline CDR1 SGDLS, CDR2 YYNGEE. In DNA form, the CDR3 reads TGTGCCAGCAGCGAGTCTAGCGGGTTCTCCTACGAGCAGTACTTC. It specifies CASSESSGFSYEQYF.